These 31 T cell receptor beta chains share one sample of origin, sequenced in a study of blood T cell repertoires in COVID-19 (dated by TCRdb to about 2020). Libraries were prepared through the immunoSEQ multiplex PCR assay. The clones in this table, taken by TCRdb from immuneACCESS, are in-frame only. Not every clone is retained; where verified, under half of the shortfall comes from an unresolved V gene, and the cause of the rest is unknown. Recorded for this sample are about 270,000 clones; roughly nine tenths of them occurred a single time. The ten top clones hold roughly 8.5% of the sample. Source material: peripheral blood. Every receptor here comes from a man aged 40-49 years with active or convalescent COVID-19.

This clone came up a few times. This chain uses TRBV29-1 with TRBJ1-4, with TRBD1 as a possible D gene (5 bases). Germline V gene lookup returns CDR1 SQVTM and CDR2 ANQGSEA. CDR3 size: 13 residues. V dropped 4 bases and J dropped 4 bases, with 10 bases sitting between them. CDR3 sequence reads: CSVAGGGNEKLFF. DNA of the CDR3: TGCAGCGTTGCTGGGGGGGGTAATGAAAAACTGTTTTTT.

A few counts support this clone. The rearrangement links TRBV29-1 to TRBJ1-1; 7 bases match TRBD1. V was pared by 6 bases and J by 10 bases, with 17 bases of the junction left unmatched. This CDR3 is 14 amino acids long. Germline lookup yields CDR1 SQVTM and CDR2 ANQGSEA. CDR3 nucleotides: TGCAGCGTGAAGGACAGGACCTCACTGATAGGAGCTTTCTTT. This translates into CSVKDRTSLIGAFF.

Written as DNA, the CDR3 is TGTGCCAGCTCACGAGGGACAGAAGGAGACACCATATATTTT. Protein product: CASSRGTEGDTIYF. V is TRBV18 and J is TRBJ1-3, with 7 bases matching TRBD1. V trimming: 4 bases; J trimming: 8 bases; junction bases outside the gene matches: 8. Germline-derived CDR1 and CDR2 are KGHSH and LQKENI. The CDR3 consists of 14 residues.

This clone was observed once. This chain connects TRBV9 to TRBJ2-1; TRBD2 matches 10 bases. The CDR3 covers 16 residues. From germline, CDR1 is SGDLS and CDR2 YYNGEE. Losses at the gene ends were 0 bases for V and 7 bases for J; bases not matched to a gene: 7. CDR3 sequence (DNA): TGTGCCAGCAGCGTAGTTAGTAGCGGGGGGATGAATGAGCAGTTCTTC. Translating it yields CASSVVSSGGMNEQFF.

CDR3 residues: CASSLRLLPGDTEAFF. As DNA, the CDR3 is TGTGCCAGCAGTCTTCGCCTACTTCCGGGGGACACTGAAGCTTTCTTT. The V gene is TRBV14, the J gene TRBJ1-1, with TRBD1 as a possible D gene (5 bases). Trimming removed 6 bases from V and 3 bases from J, with 20 bases in between. The V gene's germline CDR1 is SGHDN and CDR2 FVKESK. The CDR3 consists of 16 residues.

The gene calls are TRBV6-5 and TRBJ2-3; 13 bases are shared with TRBD2. The germline CDR1 and CDR2 sequences are MNHEY and SVGAGI. The V gene end was trimmed by 7 bases and the J gene end by 6 bases; junction bases not matched to a gene: 7. The CDR3 totals 15 residues. The CDR3 sequence: CASTGLAGAPDTQYF. CDR3 in DNA: TGTGCCAGCACTGGACTAGCGGGAGCACCGGATACGCAGTATTTT.

This clone was observed once. This chain links TRBV5-1 with TRBJ1-6, with TRBD1 matching 8 bases. This CDR3 region has 14 residues. Trimming took 4 bases from V and 9 from J; bases not matched to a gene: 6. Germline V gene data show CDR1 as SGHRS and CDR2 as YFSETQ. CDR3 in amino acids: CASSRGTGPSPLHF. The CDR3, as DNA: TGCGCCAGCAGCCGCGGGACAGGCCCTTCACCCCTCCACTTT.

The V and J genes are TRBV5-1 and TRBJ2-7; 7 nucleotides line up with TRBD1. The V segment lost 4 bases and the J segment 0 bases; nucleotides outside the gene matches: 10. CDR1 SGHRS and CDR2 YFSETQ come from the germline V gene. This CDR3 region has 16 residues. The CDR3 DNA sequence: TGCGCCAGCAGCCTCGTGGGACAGCAGAGCTCCTACGAGCAGTACTTC. It encodes CASSLVGQQSSYEQYF.

The chain recombines TRBV30 with TRBJ1-2; D unresolved. V lost 1 base and J 5 bases, leaving 8 bases between the germline ends. Germline CDR1 and CDR2: GTSNPN and SVGIG (reference sequence). This CDR3 has 12 residues. Here the CDR3 reads CAWSDQNYGYTF. CDR3 coding DNA: TGTGCCTGGAGTGACCAGAATTATGGCTACACCTTC.

This chain uses TRBV29-1 with TRBJ1-5; 7 bases map to TRBD1. Germline V gene data show CDR1 as SQVTM and CDR2 as ANQGSEA. J gave up 6 bases and V 4 bases, and 12 bases lay outside the gene matches. The CDR3 runs 15 residues. The CDR3 region is CSVGNLTGKGQPQHF. The CDR3 DNA follows: TGCAGCGTTGGAAACCTGACAGGGAAGGGTCAGCCCCAGCATTTT.

The chain has TRBV5-1 and TRBJ2-2; D unresolved. CDR1 SGHRS and CDR2 YFSETQ come from the germline V gene. V was trimmed by 3 bases and J by 10 bases, leaving 7 bases between them. The CDR3 runs to 11 residues. CDR3 loop: CASSSDKELFF. CDR3 nucleotides: TGCGCCAGCAGCTCCGACAAGGAGCTGTTTTTT.

The chain recombines TRBV2 with TRBJ1-1, with 7 bases matching TRBD1. CDR3 size: 14 residues. Germline V gene sequence: CDR1 SNHLY, CDR2 FYNNEI. Germline trimming cut 5 bases from V and 4 bases from J; bases unmatched to any gene: 7. Here the CDR3 DNA reads TGTGCCAGCAGTCCTAGGGGGCAGGGCACTGAAGCTTTCTTT. It translates to CASSPRGQGTEAFF.

The rearrangement links TRBV5-1 to TRBJ1-4; tentative D call: TRBD1 (6 bases). CDR1 is SGHRS and CDR2 is YFSETQ in the germline V gene. This CDR3 has 13 residues. The V gene lost 4 bases and the J gene lost 5 bases, with 9 bases spanning the gap. The CDR3 nucleotides read TGCGCCAGCAGCCCAGGACAGAATGAAAAACTGTTTTTT. Encoded protein: CASSPGQNEKLFF.

This clone was counted between two and nine times. This rearrangement joins TRBV5-8 to TRBJ2-1, with unresolved D. The germline CDR1 and CDR2 sequences are SGHTS and YDEGEE. CDR3 length: 15 residues. Trimming removed 0 bases from V and 8 bases from J, with 15 bases in between. CDR3 in amino acids: CASSLVARLGYEQFF. As DNA, the CDR3 is TGTGCCAGCAGCTTGGTCGCCAGATTGGGCTATGAGCAGTTCTTC.

This sequence joins TRBV5-1 and TRBJ1-6; 9 bases are shared with TRBD1. The CDR3 extends over 17 amino acids. Germline CDR1 is SGHRS and CDR2 is YFSETQ. With 4 bases clipped from V and 9 bases from J, the junction kept 14 bases outside the gene matches. The CDR3 sequence: CASSTNRPGQGGSPLHF. DNA of the CDR3: TGCGCCAGCAGCACGAACAGACCGGGACAGGGAGGTTCACCCCTCCACTTT.

V and J are TRBV4-1 and TRBJ1-1, with D unclear. Germline assignment: CDR1 MGHRA and CDR2 YSYEKL. Trimming left V 1 base short and J 5 bases short, with 8 bases between. This CDR3 is built from 13 residues. The CDR3 DNA sequence: TGCGCCAGCAGCCAAGCGAGGGATACTGAAGCTTTCTTT. This translates into CASSQARDTEAFF.

V gene TRBV6-5 combines with J gene TRBJ2-7; D is uncertain. The CDR3 is 14 residues long. Germline V gene data show CDR1 as MNHEY and CDR2 as SVGAGI. The V gene lost 6 bases and the J gene lost 0 bases, with 12 bases spanning the gap. As DNA, the CDR3 is TGTGCCAGCAGCATTCGACAAATCTCCTACGAGCAGTACTTC. Its translation: CASSIRQISYEQYF.

The CDR3 region has the DNA TGCGCCAGCAGTGACAGGCTGAATGAAAAACTGTTTTTT. Amino acid sequence: CASSDRLNEKLFF. V usage is TRBV10-1 and J usage is TRBJ1-4; D is uncertain. Trimming shortened V by 3 bases and J by 5 bases, and 7 bases separated the two germline ends. Germline values: CDR1 WNHNN, CDR2 SYGVQD (reference sequence). The length of the CDR3 is 13 residues.

This chain uses TRBV7-6 with TRBJ2-2; TRBD2 matches 8 bases. The CDR3 contains 13 residues. Germline loops: CDR1 SGHVS, CDR2 FNYEAQ. With 8 bases clipped from V and 6 bases from J, the junction kept 5 bases outside the gene matches. As DNA, the CDR3 is TGTGCCAGCCAACGGGGGGGCCCCGGGGAGCTGTTTTTT. Residues: CASQRGGPGELFF.

This chain joins TRBV6-6 and TRBJ1-2; maybe TRBD1 (5 bases). This CDR3 is 14 amino acids long. V was cut by 6 bases and J by 7 bases, with 18 bases left in between. Germline V CDR1 and CDR2: MNHNY, SVGAGI (reference sequence). CDR3 DNA sequence: TGTGCCAGCAGCCGACCGGGGGGGAAGGGTGGCTACACCTTC. Encoded protein: CASSRPGGKGGYTF.

The V call is TRBV6-5, the J call TRBJ1-5; weak D call: TRBD1 (5 bases). This CDR3 comprises 13 residues. The germline gives CDR1 MNHEY, CDR2 SVGAGI. Trimming cost V 5 bases and J 6 bases, with 11 bases left between them. CDR3 coding DNA: TGTGCCAGCAGTACCGGGGGTTTTCAGCCCCAGCATTTT. It is translated as CASSTGGFQPQHF.

This chain joins TRBV5-6 and TRBJ1-2, with 9 nucleotides matching TRBD1. This CDR3 contains 15 residues. J lost 9 bases, V lost 4 bases, and 13 bases had no gene match. Germline CDR1 is SGHDT and CDR2 is YYEEEE. This CDR3 reads CASSLTMTGGHSYTF. The CDR3 bases are TGTGCCAGCAGCCTAACCATGACAGGGGGACATAGCTACACCTTC.

This clone was seen a few times. The chain employs TRBV13 and TRBJ2-2; 9 bases line up with TRBD2. The V gene end was trimmed by 0 bases and the J gene end by 1 base; junction bases not matched to a gene: 0. The CDR3 totals 16 residues. In germline, CDR1 is PRHDT, CDR2 FYEKMQ (reference sequence). The CDR3, as DNA: TGTGCCAGCAGCTTAGGAGCGGGAGGGAACACCGGGGAGCTGTTTTTT. Translation: CASSLGAGGNTGELFF.

The chain couples TRBV2 to TRBJ1-6; D possibly corresponds to TRBD1 (5 bases). The CDR3 loop spans 12 amino acids. Looked up from germline, CDR1 is SNHLY and CDR2 is FYNNEI. V lost 6 bases, J lost 9 bases, and 9 bases lay in between. Written as DNA, the CDR3 is TGTGCCAGCAGCGGGGGTTCTTCACCCCTCCACTTT. As protein: CASSGGSSPLHF.

This clone has a single count. The genes are TRBV6-1 and TRBJ1-1; no clear D gene. Per germline, CDR1 MNHNS and CDR2 SASEGT. Trimming shortened V by 2 bases and J by 9 bases, and 10 bases separated the two germline ends. The CDR3 is 12 residues long. CDR3 residues: CASSERGLKAFF. The CDR3 DNA reads as TGTGCCAGCAGTGAAAGAGGGTTGAAAGCTTTCTTT.

This clone has a single count. This chain joins TRBV24-1 and TRBJ1-2, with D unresolved. Trimming shortened V by 9 bases and J by 6 bases, and 13 bases separated the two germline ends. CDR1 and CDR2 (germline): KGHDR, SFDVKD. CDR3 size: 12 residues. Here the CDR3 DNA reads TGTGCCACCGGAGGGAGAACCGATGGCTACACCTTC. This codes for CATGGRTDGYTF.

The rearrangement joins TRBV7-3 to TRBJ1-4; D remains ambiguous. Germline V lookup: CDR1 SGHTA, CDR2 FQGTGA. This CDR3 has 13 amino acids. V lost 0 bases, J lost 10 bases, and 9 bases lay in between. The CDR3 DNA is TGTGCCAGCAGCTTAACGGTCGCCGGAAAACTGTTTTTT. This sequence encodes CASSLTVAGKLFF.

This chain uses TRBV7-2 with TRBJ2-3; 8 bases are shared with TRBD2. V trimming: 5 bases; J trimming: 6 bases; junction bases outside the gene matches: 10. The V gene's germline CDR1 is SGHTA and CDR2 FQGNSA. The CDR3 runs 15 residues. The CDR3 loop is CASSPTSVVRDTQYF. The CDR3 DNA reads as TGTGCCAGCAGCCCGACTAGCGTTGTCCGGGATACGCAGTATTTT.

This chain connects TRBV29-1 to TRBJ2-5; 11 bases match TRBD2. The CDR3 spans 12 residues. Germline loops: CDR1 SQVTM, CDR2 ANQGSEA. Trimming removed 4 bases from V and 5 bases from J; junction bases left unmatched: 0. The CDR3: CSVASGGETQYF. CDR3 sequence (DNA): TGCAGCGTTGCTAGCGGGGGGGAGACCCAGTACTTC.

This clone appeared once. This chain links TRBV6-6 with TRBJ2-2, with D perhaps TRBD2 (6 bases). V lost 6 bases, J lost 5 bases, and 13 bases lay in between. Germline CDR1 and CDR2: MNHNY and SVGAGI (reference sequence). This CDR3 comprises 14 residues. The CDR3 nucleotides read TGTGCCAGCAGGCGTGGAGGGCGGACCGGGGAGCTGTTTTTT. Encoded protein: CASRRGGRTGELFF.

The J gene is TRBJ2-1, the V gene TRBV3-1 (or the pseudogene TRBV3-2); 9 bases fit TRBD2. CDR1 is LGHDT, CDR2 YNNKEL, per germline (reference sequence). The CDR3 loop spans 15 amino acids. The V and J ends lost 8 bases and 4 bases, in that order; junction bases with no gene match: 9. CDR3 in DNA: TGTGCCAGCCAACGCGCGGGGGGGGCTTACAATGAGCAGTTCTTC. Its protein product is CASQRAGGAYNEQFF.